This T cell receptor (beta chain) was found in a study of T cell repertoires in cytomegalovirus infection. Each CDR3 protein is one row after TCRdb ran MiXCR on the reads. The table records around 260,000 distinct CDR3 sequences, over 20% of them present only once. This clonotype was detected only a few times. Germline V gene lookup returns CDR1 SGHNT and CDR2 YYREEE (reference sequence). The CDR3 totals 14 residues. The V gene lost 4 bases and the J gene lost 0 bases, with 10 bases spanning the gap. The source is a human donor in good health (CMV status not recorded). Some clones in this sample may be carry-over from other donors' samples. The sample was PBMCs. The chain links TRBV5-4 to TRBJ1-1; tentatively, D is TRBD1 (5 bases). CDR3: CASSKTAMNTEAFF. Written as DNA, the CDR3 is TGTGCCAGCAGCAAGACAGCCATGAACACTGAAGCTTTCTTT.